Sequencing of this T cell receptor delta chain was carried out in a study of gamma-delta chains in newborns, infants, children (dated by TCRdb to between 2018 and 2021). For the wider study: According to the study title, microbial exposure causes polyclonal expansion of innate gammadelta T cells right after birth. The study examined the way microbial exposure affected innate gammadelta T cell populations in human newborns right after birth.

Concerning this clone itself: The antigen this receptor binds is unknown. Within one base of it there is no much larger clone, and no base qualities were kept. Distinct nucleotide sequences in the sample also encode this CDR3.

The instrument given in TCRdb is Illumina MiSeq. Clone calls in TCRdb were regenerated from the public reads with CATT, after which identical DNA sequences shared one row. This sample lists 4,500 to 5,000 delta-chain clones; around 3.2% were detected once. The leading ten clones occupy roughly 15% of the sample. The sample taken for sequencing was blood. The receptor was isolated from a child who was a newborn, infant or young child, either healthy, febrile or measles-vaccinated (not recorded which).

The CDR3 reads as follows: CACDTVLGDTTWDTRQMFF. The bases read TGTGCCTGTGACACCGTACTGGGGGATACAACCTGGGACACCCGACAGATGTTTTTC. This receptor chain uses TRDV2 and TRDJ3; 12 bases in between match TRDD3. V ends up 0 bases short and J 2 bases short, with an unmatched junction base count of 4. From the cysteine through the phenylalanine, the CDR3 covers 19 amino acids. CDR3 DNA only is kept here, 57 bases in frame from base 1. CDR1 and CDR2, per the germline V gene, are GEAIGNYY and EKD.